A single T cell receptor (beta chain) is shown here with its context. The record originates from a study of blood T cell repertoires in COVID-19. Study as a whole: Some COVID-19 samples were acute and others convalescent; all came from the United States, Italy and Spain. The cDNA or gDNA used as material had been derived from T cells, B-cell-depleted T cells, or PBMCs.

Study processing details: Scientists estimated how many nucleated cells there were by amplifying reference gene primers. The method was immunoSEQ multiplex PCR; TCRdb's version includes in-frame clones alone and lacks a portion of them. The DNA was the basis for D and trimming; V, J and clone size are from that table. The repertoire holds tens of thousands of clones, roughly 85% seen once, with 4.5% to 5.5% in the top ten. Germline-derived CDR1 and CDR2 are ENHRY and SYGVKD. With 7 bases clipped from V and 0 bases from J, the junction kept 11 bases outside the gene matches. This CDR3 region has 17 residues.

The origin of this receptor is a human donor in a cohort sampled during active COVID-19. V usage is TRBV10-3 and J usage is TRBJ2-3; 9 nucleotides align to TRBD1. Sequencing was carried out using peripheral blood. CDR3 bases: TGTGCCATCAAGGGACAGGGAGTCGATACTAGCACAGATACGCAGTATTTT. Amino acid sequence: CAIKGQGVDTSTDTQYF.